The entry below gives a single T cell receptor (beta chain) sequence along with its context. What it binds is unknown. Repertoires were generated with immunoSEQ multiplex PCR, while TCRdb's copy carries only in-frame clones and drops some. The table records about 32,000 clones, around 75% of them present only once. The record originates from a study of radiotherapy plus CTLA-4 blockade in lung cancer. Study-level background: Objective responses were observed in 15% to 20% of patients, and disease control was achieved by approximately 34%. Regarding the study as a whole: The authors reported that early blood T cell clone dynamics, with interferon-beta, best predicted response. Subsequent to radiotherapy plus ipilimumab, tumor-derived TCR clones underwent expansion in blood.

Germline-derived CDR1 and CDR2 are SGDLS and YYNGEE. V dropped 7 bases and J dropped 0 bases, with 5 bases sitting between them. This CDR3 spans 12 amino acids. Enrolled patients, whose metastatic non-small-cell lung cancer was chemo-refractory, received focal radiation plus CTLA-4 blockade with ipilimumab. The chain uses TRBV9 and TRBJ1-3; D is unclear. Specimen: peripheral blood, collected from a patient treated with radiotherapy plus ipilimumab. This TCR derives from a human donor with non-small cell lung cancer that progressed on radiotherapy plus ipilimumab. CDR3 loop: CASGSSGNTIYF. The DNA of the CDR3 is TGTGCCAGCGGCAGCTCTGGAAACACCATATATTTT. The complete variable domain, with remaining parts taken from reference TRBV9 and TRBJ1-3, reads DSGVTQTPKHLITATGQRVTLRCSPRSGDLSVYWYQQSLDQGLQFLIQYYNGEERAKGNILERFSAQQFPDLHSELNLSSLELGDSALYFCASGSSGNTIYFGEGSWLTVV.